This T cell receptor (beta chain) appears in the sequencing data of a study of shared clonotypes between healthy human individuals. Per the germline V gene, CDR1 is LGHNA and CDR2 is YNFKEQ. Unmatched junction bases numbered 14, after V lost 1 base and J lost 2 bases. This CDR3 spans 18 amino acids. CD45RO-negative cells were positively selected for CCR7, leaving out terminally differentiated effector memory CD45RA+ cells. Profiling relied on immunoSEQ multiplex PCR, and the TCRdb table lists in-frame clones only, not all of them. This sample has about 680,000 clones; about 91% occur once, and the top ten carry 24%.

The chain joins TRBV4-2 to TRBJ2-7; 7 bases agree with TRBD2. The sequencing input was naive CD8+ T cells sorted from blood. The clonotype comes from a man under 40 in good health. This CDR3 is CASSQAASGGVPPYEQYF. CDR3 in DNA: TGTGCCAGCAGCCAAGCAGCGTCGGGGGGAGTGCCCCCCTACGAGCAGTACTTC.